These 17 T cell receptor beta chains were sequenced from one sample in a study of blood T cell repertoires in COVID-19. Libraries were prepared by immunoSEQ multiplex PCR; TCRdb keeps only in-frame clonotypes and omits some of them. The sample lists around 300,000 clones, 80% to 90% occurring once. Sequencing was done on a sample of peripheral blood. The receptors originated from a woman aged 65 to 85 with acute or convalescent COVID-19.

The chain links TRBV9 to TRBJ2-5, with a weak D call TRBD2 (5 bases). Germline loops: CDR1 SGDLS, CDR2 YYNGEE. The CDR3 is made up of 16 amino acids. V was clipped by 0 bases and J by 1 base, with 13 bases between them. CDR3 DNA: TGTGCCAGCAGCGTAGCCCCGAGGGCCCGCCAAGAGACCCAGTACTTC. Translated: CASSVAPRARQETQYF.

This rearrangement joins TRBV7-9 to TRBJ2-3; 10 bases are a match to TRBD2. The CDR3 has 17 amino acids. V shed 1 base, J shed 0 bases, and the junction held 4 bases outside the gene matches. Germline loops: CDR1 SEHNR, CDR2 FQNEAQ (reference sequence). CDR3 coding DNA: TGTGCCAGCAGCTTAGGTTCACTAGCGGGGAGCACAGATACGCAGTATTTT. Translated, it gives CASSLGSLAGSTDTQYF. Together with reference TRBV7-9 and TRBJ2-3, the CDR3 gives the full variable domain: DTGVSQNPRHKITKRGQNVTFRCDPISEHNRLYWYRQTLGQGPEFLTYFQNEAQLEKSRLLSDRFSAERPKGSFSTLEIQRTEQGDSAMYLCASSLGSLAGSTDTQYFGPGTRLTVL.

The chain uses TRBV3-1 (or the pseudogene TRBV3-2) and TRBJ2-3; 10 bases agree with TRBD2. The CDR3 contains 16 residues. Germline V gene sequence: CDR1 LGHDT, CDR2 YNNKEL (reference sequence). The ends lost 4 bases at V and 2 bases at J; junction bases unmatched: 6. The CDR3 DNA reads as TGTGCCAGCAGCCTCATAGCGGGGGGACACACAGATACGCAGTATTTT. Amino acids: CASSLIAGGHTDTQYF.

The chain combines TRBV3-1 (or the pseudogene TRBV3-2) with TRBJ1-3; a weak D match, TRBD1 (6 bases). Germline V gene lookup returns CDR1 LGHDT and CDR2 YNNKEL (reference sequence). Trimming shortened V by 1 base and J by 7 bases, and 8 bases separated the two germline ends. The CDR3 is 13 amino acids. CDR3 DNA: TGTGCCAGCAGCCAAGGGGGGCTGAACACCATATATTTT. Translation: CASSQGGLNTIYF.

V gene TRBV7-9 combines with J gene TRBJ1-4; TRBD1 matches 8 bases. V shed 3 bases and J 6 bases; nucleotides not matched to a gene: 3. This CDR3 has 14 residues. Germline lookup yields CDR1 SEHNR and CDR2 FQNEAQ (reference sequence). CDR3: CASSLSRGHEKLFF. CDR3 nucleotide sequence: TGTGCCAGCAGCTTGTCCAGGGGGCATGAAAAACTGTTTTTT.

The chain carries TRBV6-2 or TRBV6-3 and TRBJ2-7; 7 bases agree with TRBD2. Germline values: CDR1 MNHEY, CDR2 SVGEGT. V gave up 6 bases and J gave up 3 bases; unmatched junction bases: 11. CDR3 size: 15 residues. The CDR3 here is CASSLLATRNYEQYF. The CDR3 nucleotides read TGTGCCAGCAGCCTACTAGCGACCAGGAACTACGAGCAGTACTTC.

This clone was recorded once. This chain uses TRBV6-5 with TRBJ1-4, with D perhaps matching TRBD1 (5 bases). V lost 4 bases and J lost 4, with 16 bases in between. Looked up from germline, CDR1 is MNHEY and CDR2 is SVGAGI. The CDR3 consists of 16 residues. Here the CDR3 reads CASSSSGRGVNEKLFF. Written as DNA, the CDR3 is TGTGCCAGCAGTTCCTCGGGACGGGGGGTTAATGAAAAACTGTTTTTT.

The chain is built from TRBV4-1 and TRBJ1-5, with D maybe TRBD1 (6 bases). The CDR3 is 14 residues long. Trimming removed 4 bases at V and 6 bases at J, with 13 bases between. Germline V gene lookup returns CDR1 MGHRA and CDR2 YSYEKL. CDR3 region: CASSPRGTIQPQHF. As DNA, the CDR3 is TGCGCCAGCAGCCCGCGGGGGACAATTCAGCCCCAGCATTTT.

V is TRBV10-3 and J is TRBJ2-1; weak D call: TRBD2 (7 bases). CDR1 is ENHRY, CDR2 SYGVKD, per germline. V shed 5 bases and J shed 2 bases, with 19 bases lying between them. This CDR3 comprises 17 residues. In DNA, the CDR3 is TGTGCCATCAGTACGGGCGGGGGCCCCTCCGCCTACAATGAGCAGTTCTTC. As protein: CAISTGGGPSAYNEQFF.

The chain carries TRBV18 and TRBJ1-2, with 7 bases aligning to TRBD1. In germline, CDR1 is KGHSH, CDR2 LQKENI. The CDR3 covers 15 residues. Trimming removed 2 bases from V and 0 bases from J; junction bases left unmatched: 3. The CDR3: CASSPDTGANYGYTF. For the CDR3, the DNA is TGTGCCAGCTCACCAGATACAGGGGCTAACTATGGCTACACCTTC.

The J gene is TRBJ1-4, the V gene TRBV6-6; TRBD1 aligns across 7 bases. Per the germline V gene, CDR1 is MNHNY and CDR2 is SVGAGI (reference sequence). The CDR3 contains 14 residues. V shed 8 bases, J shed 5 bases, and the junction held 8 bases outside the gene matches. Written as DNA, the CDR3 is TGTGCCAGCTTCTCGACAGGGAGAAATGAAAAACTGTTTTTT. Residues: CASFSTGRNEKLFF.

V and J are TRBV3-1 (or the pseudogene TRBV3-2) and TRBJ2-7; 9 nucleotides agree with TRBD1. This CDR3 contains 14 residues. The germline V gene encodes CDR1 LGHDT and CDR2 YNNKEL (reference sequence). The junction had 5 bases not matched to a gene; V was cut back by 4 bases and J by 4 bases. CDR3 coding DNA: TGTGCCAGCAGCCCGGACAGGGGTAGGTACGAGCAGTACTTC. Translation: CASSPDRGRYEQYF.

The J gene is TRBJ2-1, the V gene TRBV6-5, with 7 bases identical to TRBD2. Germline V gene sequence: CDR1 MNHEY, CDR2 SVGAGI. The CDR3 length is 14 residues. V was clipped by 2 bases and J by 8 bases; unmatched bases: 6. The CDR3 here is CASSYAGGSDEQFF. The CDR3 coding sequence is TGTGCCAGCAGTTACGCCGGGGGGTCTGATGAGCAGTTCTTC.

The chain couples TRBV6-5 to TRBJ1-2; 8 positions match TRBD1. Germline loops: CDR1 MNHEY, CDR2 SVGAGI. V gave up 7 bases and J gave up 4 bases; unmatched junction bases: 8. CDR3 length: 14 residues. DNA of the CDR3: TGTGCCAGCACCCAGGACAGGGTGGGCTATGGCTACACCTTC. Translating it yields CASTQDRVGYGYTF.

The chain links TRBV5-4 to TRBJ1-1; D is uncertain. Germline assignment: CDR1 SGHNT and CDR2 YYREEE (reference sequence). V was shortened by 0 bases and J by 0 bases, with 9 bases between the two germline ends. This CDR3 spans 15 amino acids. The DNA for the CDR3 is TGTGCCAGCAGCTTGGACAAGAATATGAACACTGAAGCTTTCTTT. This sequence encodes CASSLDKNMNTEAFF.

The chain carries TRBV5-4 and TRBJ2-7, with 9 bases matching TRBD1. Trimming took 4 bases from V and 4 from J; bases not matched to a gene: 6. The germline gives CDR1 SGHNT, CDR2 YYREEE (reference sequence). The CDR3 runs 14 residues. The CDR3 nucleotides read TGTGCCAGCAGCCGGGACAGGGATCGATACGAGCAGTACTTC. Protein: CASSRDRDRYEQYF.

The chain has TRBV5-1 and TRBJ2-7; D may be TRBD2 (6 bases). CDR3 length equals 14 residues. Trimming removed 6 bases at V and 4 bases at J, with 17 bases between. CDR1 SGHRS and CDR2 YFSETQ come from the germline V gene. The CDR3 coding sequence is TGCGCCAGCAACCCGGGACTCGCGACGTACGAGCAGTACTTC. Its translation is CASNPGLATYEQYF.